This record looks at one T cell receptor (beta chain) sequence and its context. Per the authors' pipeline: By means of reference gene primer amplification, nucleated cell counts were estimated. The repertoire was sequenced with immunoSEQ multiplex PCR; TCRdb's copy has only in-frame clones and lacks some. V and J calls and clone size are given by that table; D and trimming were obtained from the DNA. The table has tens of thousands of clones, around four fifths seen once. After removal of 5 bases from V and 0 bases from J, the junction contained 7 bases not matched to a gene. Germline V gives CDR1 SGHAT, CDR2 FQNNGV. CDR3 length: 16 residues. This sample is part of a study of blood T cell repertoires in COVID-19. Study at large: The origin of the acute and convalescent COVID-19 samples was the United States, Italy and Spain. Sources were T cells, B-cell-depleted T cells, or PBMCs; the material itself was cDNA or gDNA.

The receptor comes from a man aged 65 to 79 with acute or convalescent COVID-19. The chain is built from TRBV11-2 and TRBJ2-1; 7 bases agree with TRBD2. Sequencing used peripheral blood. This chain's CDR3 is CASSVGRGSSYNEQFF. The CDR3 region has the DNA TGTGCCAGCAGCGTGGGGCGGGGGAGCTCCTACAATGAGCAGTTCTTC. Full variable domain (outside the CDR3, taken from reference TRBV11-2 and TRBJ2-1): EAGVAQSPRYKIIEKRQSVAFWCNPISGHATLYWYQQILGQGPKLLIQFQNNGVVDDSQLPKDRFSAERLKGVDSTLKIQPAKLEDSAVYLCASSVGRGSSYNEQFFGPGTRLTVL.